The clone carrying this T cell receptor (beta chain) came up once. The antigen remains undetermined. Different DNA sequences within this sample yield the same CDR3. Germline CDR1 is SGHRS and CDR2 is YFSETQ. This CDR3 region has 16 residues. With V trimmed by 3 bases and J by 2 bases, 2 bases remained unmatched. TCRdb's table, derived via immunoSEQ multiplex PCR, lists solely in-frame clones and lacks some. The sample yields about 980,000 clones, approximately 76% seen once. These data come from a study of shared clonotypes between healthy human individuals. Study-level results: Even with large depth, rarefaction showed that sorted-subset sequencing was incomplete.

Each donor was a Caucasian adult residing in Nashville, Tennessee. Naive CD45RA+ and memory CD45RA-negative subsets were split from CD4+ cells. The sequence came from a man aged 18 to 29 in good health. The chain joins TRBV5-1 to TRBJ2-5; 15 bases align to TRBD2. What was sequenced was memory CD4+ T cells sorted from blood. The subset: CD45RA-negative fraction. Here the CDR3 DNA reads TGCGCCAGCAGCTCGGGACTAGCGGGGGGTCAAGAGACCCAGTACTTC. Its protein product is CASSSGLAGGQETQYF.